Each of the 28 T cell receptor beta chains below was sequenced from the same sample in a study of T cell repertoires in cytomegalovirus infection. Their antigen targets remain unknown. MiXCR, applied by TCRdb to the reads, yields one record per CDR3 protein. The sample lists about 920,000 distinct CDR3 sequences, approximately 33% occurring once. The source was cultured CD8+ T cells from PBMCs, collected from culture after CMV antigen stimulation. The source of these receptors is a human donor in good health (CMV status not recorded). Some clones in this sample may be carry-over from other donors' samples.

This clonotype occurred a few times. CDR3 protein: CASGLSPRKRGDTEAFF. The CDR3 DNA follows: TGTGCTAGTGGTTTATCGCCCCGGAAGAGGGGGGACACTGAAGCTTTCTTT. This chain joins TRBV12-5 and TRBJ1-1; TRBD1 might be the D (6 bases). The CDR3 totals 17 residues. The V end lost 3 bases, the J end lost 3 bases, and 20 bases lay between the germline ends. Looked up from germline, CDR1 is LGHNT and CDR2 is FRNRAP.

This clonotype was recorded many times. The chain couples TRBV7-2 to TRBJ2-2, with TRBD2 as a possible D gene (7 bases). CDR1 is SGHTA, CDR2 FQGNSA, per germline. The CDR3 totals 17 residues. Trimming cost V 7 bases and J 0 bases, with 18 bases left between them. The CDR3 bases are TGTGCCAGCACCTATGGGGGGGGGCTGTCGAACACCGGGGAGCTGTTTTTT. This translates into CASTYGGGLSNTGELFF. Variable domain in full (rest from reference TRBV7-2 and TRBJ2-2): GAGVSQSPSNKVTEKGKDVELRCDPISGHTALYWYRQSLGQGLEFLIYFQGNSAPDKSGLPSDRFSAERTGGSVSTLTIQRTQQEDSAVYLCASTYGGGLSNTGELFFGEGSRLTVL.

This clonotype has just a few counts. The gene calls are TRBV7-8 and TRBJ2-3; D might be TRBD1 (5 bases). Germline CDR1 reads SGHVS; CDR2 reads FQNEAQ. V lost 4 bases and J 4 bases, leaving 9 bases between the germline ends. The CDR3 loop spans 13 amino acids. The CDR3, as DNA: TGTGCCAGCAGCTCAGGGTATTCAGATACGCAGTATTTT. Translation: CASSSGYSDTQYF.

This chain connects TRBV20-1 to TRBJ2-2; the D is unclear. V shed 6 bases and J shed 0 bases, with 8 bases lying between them. CDR3 length: 13 amino acids. Looked up from germline, CDR1 is DFQATT and CDR2 is SNEGSKA (reference sequence). In DNA form, the CDR3 reads TGCAGTGCCCCGACACCGAACACCGGGGAGCTGTTTTTT. This sequence encodes CSAPTPNTGELFF.

In this sample, this clonotype turned up a few times. The chain links TRBV15 to TRBJ1-1, with 10 bases that match TRBD1. Germline V gene sequence: CDR1 LNHNV, CDR2 YYDKDF (reference sequence). There are 15 residues in the CDR3. Losses at the gene ends were 0 bases for V and 4 bases for J; bases not matched to a gene: 2. The DNA for the CDR3 is TGTGCCACCAGCAGAGAGGGACAGGGGATCACTGAAGCTTTCTTT. Encoded protein: CATSREGQGITEAFF.

The rearrangement joins TRBV15 to TRBJ2-2; D unclear. Germline V gene lookup returns CDR1 LNHNV and CDR2 YYDKDF (reference sequence). The V end was cut by 4 bases, the J end by 5 bases, with 2 bases between. The CDR3 sequence is 11 residues long. The CDR3 nucleotides read TGTGCCACCAGCACTACCGGGGAGCTGTTTTTT. Protein: CATSTTGELFF. Based on the CDR3 plus reference TRBV15 and TRBJ2-2, the full variable domain is DAMVIQNPRYQVTQFGKPVTLSCSQTLNHNVMYWYQQKSSQAPKLLFHYYDKDFNNEADTPDNFQSRRPNTSFCFLDIRSPGLGDTAMYLCATSTTGELFFGEGSRLTVL.

The genes are TRBV12-5 and TRBJ2-5; perhaps TRBD2 as D (5 bases). The length of the CDR3 is 15 residues. In germline, CDR1 is LGHNT, CDR2 FRNRAP. V dropped 1 base and J dropped 1 base, with 10 bases sitting between them. CDR3 in amino acids: CASGLGIAPQETQYF. In DNA, the CDR3 is TGTGCTAGTGGTTTGGGAATAGCGCCCCAAGAGACCCAGTACTTC. The variable domain in full, with the rest retrieved from reference TRBV12-5 and TRBJ2-5, is DARVTQTPRHKVTEMGQEVTMRCQPILGHNTVFWYRQTMMQGLELLAYFRNRAPLDDSGMPKDRFSAEMPDATLATLKIQPSEPRDSAVYFCASGLGIAPQETQYFGPGTRLLVL.

This chain links TRBV19 with TRBJ1-1; D gene ambiguous. The CDR3 totals 18 residues. Germline V CDR1 and CDR2: LNHDA, SQIVND (reference sequence). V was cut by 5 bases and J by 1 base, with 23 bases left in between. Here the CDR3 DNA reads TGTGCCAGTAGTCCCAACCCTTTCGGATTGGAGGGGAACACTGAAGCTTTCTTT. It specifies CASSPNPFGLEGNTEAFF.

This clonotype was seen many times. The gene calls are TRBV7-3 and TRBJ2-3; a possible D gene is TRBD2 (7 bases). V lost 5 bases and J 3 bases, leaving 18 bases between the germline ends. CDR1 is SGHTA and CDR2 is FQGTGA in the germline V gene. This CDR3 comprises 16 residues. CDR3 sequence (DNA): TGTGCCAGCAGCCCCCGGGGAGGGGGGGCGACAGATACGCAGTATTTT. It encodes CASSPRGGGATDTQYF.

With regard to this clonotype: This clone may be a read error of a much larger clone one base away. This sequence joins TRBV7-9 and TRBJ2-3; D is unclear. V was pared by 5 bases and J by 9 bases, with 21 bases between. Per germline, CDR1 SEHNR and CDR2 FQNEAQ (reference sequence). The CDR3 has 15 amino acids. CDR3: CASSANYLRNDTQYF. The CDR3 coding sequence is TGTGCCAGCAGCGCAAATTACCTCCGAAACGACACGCAGTATTTT.

This clonotype occurred many times. The J gene is TRBJ1-1, the V gene TRBV7-8; D remains ambiguous. The CDR3 has 15 amino acids. Per the germline V gene, CDR1 is SGHVS and CDR2 is FQNEAQ. V was trimmed by 3 bases and J by 5 bases, leaving 16 bases between them. The CDR3 sequence is CASSFKLGVRTEAFF. For the CDR3, the DNA is TGTGCCAGCAGCTTTAAGTTAGGAGTACGAACTGAAGCTTTCTTT.

Ten or more counts support this clonotype. V and J are TRBV7-3 and TRBJ2-3; a weak D match, TRBD1 (6 bases). This CDR3 is built from 17 residues. V shed 5 bases and J shed 4 bases, with 22 bases lying between them. Germline V gene sequence: CDR1 SGHTA, CDR2 FQGTGA. The CDR3 nucleotides are TGTGCCAGCAGCCAGTGGGCCGACGGACAGTTAGCAGATACGCAGTATTTT. This gives the protein CASSQWADGQLADTQYF.

This clonotype has a count of ten or more. Written as DNA, the CDR3 is TGTGCCAGCAGCACAACCGGGACTAGCGGGGGGGCGCGCACAGATACGCAGTATTTT. Amino acids: CASSTTGTSGGARTDTQYF. This sequence joins TRBV7-9 and TRBJ2-3, with 16 bases aligning to TRBD2. The CDR3 runs 19 residues. The ends lost 5 bases at V and 1 base at J; junction bases unmatched: 9. Germline lookup yields CDR1 SEHNR and CDR2 FQNEAQ (reference sequence).

On this clonotype: A much more abundant neighbour one base away suggests this may be a read error. The CDR3 coding sequence is TGTGCCAGCAGCTTACGGTGGGAGGATGAGCAGTCCTTC. This translates into CASSLRWEDEQSF. This chain uses TRBV7-8 with TRBJ2-1; TRBD2 might be the D (6 bases). The CDR3 has 13 amino acids. CDR1 is SGHVS, CDR2 FQNEAQ, per germline.

V gene TRBV7-3 combines with J gene TRBJ2-1; the D gene is possibly TRBD2 (6 bases). The CDR3 length is 16 residues. V was cut by 3 bases and J by 4 bases, with 16 bases left in between. Germline V gives CDR1 SGHTA, CDR2 FQGTGA. The CDR3 coding sequence is TGTGCCAGCAGCTTCCCCCCCCGGGACTTTTACAATGAGCAGTTCTTC. Translated: CASSFPPRDFYNEQFF.

This chain connects TRBV6-5 to TRBJ1-4; D not resolved. The CDR3 consists of 14 residues. The germline gives CDR1 MNHEY, CDR2 SVGAGI. Trimming took 0 bases from V and 8 from J, leaving 10 bases between them. As DNA, the CDR3 is TGTGCCAGCAGTTACTCGATGGGCTTCGAAAAACTGTTTTTT. Residues: CASSYSMGFEKLFF.

Only a few counts were recorded for this clonotype. The CDR3 DNA is TGTGCCAGCAGTTACACGTCAGGGGGCTTGCGTGAAAAACTGTTTTTT. It specifies CASSYTSGGLREKLFF. The chain has TRBV5-6 and TRBJ1-4; 8 nucleotides match TRBD1. The V gene's germline CDR1 is SGHDT and CDR2 YYEEEE. The CDR3 length is 16 residues. V dropped 5 bases and J dropped 7; count of bases not matched to a gene: 13.

The chain recombines TRBV19 with TRBJ2-1; 7 nucleotides align to TRBD1. V dropped 9 bases and J dropped 8; count of bases not matched to a gene: 16. CDR3 length equals 15 residues. CDR1 is LNHDA, CDR2 SQIVND, per germline (reference sequence). The CDR3 DNA reads as TGTGCCAGCCATCCCACCGACAGGGATTCCGATGAGCAGTTCTTC. Its translation: CASHPTDRDSDEQFF.

The chain couples TRBV19 to TRBJ2-3, with unresolved D. This CDR3 is built from 13 residues. CDR1 is LNHDA, CDR2 SQIVND, per germline (reference sequence). V was cut by 3 bases and J by 4 bases, with 8 bases left in between. The CDR3: CASSMDGSDTQYF. The CDR3 nucleotides are TGTGCCAGTAGTATGGACGGGTCAGATACGCAGTATTTT.

V and J are TRBV5-5 and TRBJ1-2; no clear D gene. Per the germline V gene, CDR1 is SGHKS and CDR2 is YYEKEE (reference sequence). The V gene lost 0 bases and the J gene lost 4 bases, with 7 bases spanning the gap. The length of the CDR3 is 13 residues. The CDR3, as DNA: TGTGCCAGCAGCTTGGACCTGAGCTATGGCTACACCTTC. Amino acids: CASSLDLSYGYTF. Complete variable domain (other parts from reference TRBV5-5 and TRBJ1-2): DAGVTQSPTHLIKTRGQQVTLRCSPISGHKSVSWYQQVLGQGPQFIFQYYEKEERGRGNFPDRFSARQFPNYSSELNVNALLLGDSALYLCASSLDLSYGYTFGSGTRLTVV.

This clonotype occurred a few times. An end of the junction differs from the germline gene, which may be a read error. V and J are TRBV12-3 or TRBV12-4 and TRBJ1-1; no reliable D call. The CDR3 sequence is 13 residues long. The CDR3 DNA is TGTGCCAGCAGTTTAGCAGGGAACCCTGAAGCTTTCTTT. Protein sequence: CASSLAGNPEAFF.

The chain is built from TRBV9 and TRBJ2-3; 9 bases line up with TRBD2. V shed 3 bases and J 3 bases; nucleotides not matched to a gene: 8. The CDR3 contains 16 residues. CDR1 and CDR2 from the germline V gene are SGDLS and YYNGEE. CDR3 nucleotide sequence: TGTGCCAGCAGCGCCCGCAGCGGGGGGCCTACAGATACGCAGTATTTT. Translating it yields CASSARSGGPTDTQYF.

This clonotype was counted only a few times. J is TRBJ1-1 and V is TRBV12-3 or TRBV12-4; weak D call: TRBD1 (5 bases). Trimming shortened V by 6 bases and J by 1 base, and 12 bases separated the two germline ends. CDR3 size: 14 residues. As DNA, the CDR3 is TGTGCCAGCAGGGGGGACTCCCAGAACACTGAAGCTTTCTTT. As protein: CASRGDSQNTEAFF.

This chain links TRBV27 with TRBJ2-7; TRBD1 matches at 9 bases. Germline CDR1 and CDR2: MNHEY and SMNVEV (reference sequence). The CDR3 totals 16 residues. V shed 5 bases, J shed 3 bases, and the junction held 11 bases outside the gene matches. CDR3 region: CASSPDRGFNLYEQYF. The CDR3 region has the DNA TGTGCCAGCAGTCCCGACAGGGGGTTCAACCTCTACGAGCAGTACTTC.

This clonotype was detected a few times. The chain's CDR3 is CASSYYTENTGELFF. The CDR3, as DNA: TGTGCCAGCAGTTACTACACCGAGAACACCGGGGAGCTGTTTTTT. The gene calls are TRBV6-5 and TRBJ2-2, with unresolved D. Germline V gives CDR1 MNHEY, CDR2 SVGAGI. The length of the CDR3 is 15 residues. Trimming removed 1 base from V and 1 base from J, with 7 bases in between.

A few counts support this clonotype. The chain has TRBV27 and TRBJ2-3, with D possibly being TRBD2 (7 bases). CDR1 and CDR2 from the germline V gene are MNHEY and SMNVEV (reference sequence). V was pared by 5 bases and J by 4 bases, with 10 bases between. The CDR3 sequence is 13 residues long. The CDR3 is CASSGGASDTQYF. In DNA form, the CDR3 reads TGTGCCAGCAGTGGGGGGGCGTCAGATACGCAGTATTTT.

This clonotype was seen a handful of times. The CDR3 sequence: CASSSPIPSWNEQFF. The CDR3 DNA reads as TGTGCCAGCAGCTCTCCGATTCCGAGTTGGAATGAGCAGTTCTTC. The J gene is TRBJ2-1, the V gene TRBV7-9, with no clear D. CDR1 and CDR2 from the germline V gene are SEHNR and FQNEAQ (reference sequence). V lost 4 bases, J lost 7 bases, and 17 bases lay in between. CDR3 length equals 15 residues.

The rearrangement uses TRBV6-5 and TRBJ1-2, with D possibly being TRBD1 (6 bases). Trimming shortened V by 3 bases and J by 5 bases, and 10 bases separated the two germline ends. CDR1 is MNHEY, CDR2 SVGAGI, per germline. The CDR3 is made up of 13 amino acids. This chain's CDR3 is CASSYPTGYGYTF. For the CDR3, the DNA is TGTGCCAGCAGTTATCCCACAGGGTATGGCTACACCTTC.